These 2 T cell receptor beta chains were all obtained from the same sample, sequenced in a study of radiation and T cells in renal cell carcinoma. Time point of the sample: blood 2 weeks post-SBRT. Treatment reported: 15 Gy SBRT to primary tumor, nephrectomy 4 weeks later. Only in-frame clones appear in the TCRdb table, and some are missing; sequencing was by immunoSEQ multiplex PCR. The data hold 150,000 to 160,000 clones, with 87% observed a single time. The source was blood, collected from a patient whose treatment included radiotherapy and nephrectomy. These receptors originate from a woman in her forties or fifties with renal cell carcinoma.

The rearrangement uses TRBV5-3 and TRBJ1-2; D ambiguous. TRBV5-3 counts as an open reading frame of uncertain function. V was trimmed by 0 bases and J by 7 bases, leaving 13 bases between them. The CDR3 loop spans 14 amino acids. CDR3 sequence: CARSLAPRGFGYTF. In nucleotides, the CDR3 is TGTGCCAGAAGCTTGGCCCCTCGAGGATTTGGCTACACCTTC.

The chain carries TRBV6-5 and TRBJ2-7; perhaps TRBD2 as D (6 bases). Germline assignment: CDR1 MNHEY and CDR2 SVGAGI. This CDR3 is built from 13 residues. V was cut by 5 bases and J by 4 bases, with 12 bases left in between. CDR3 sequence (DNA): TGTGCCAGCAGTATGGGAGGCGGTTACGAGCAGTACTTC. This gives the protein CASSMGGGYEQYF.